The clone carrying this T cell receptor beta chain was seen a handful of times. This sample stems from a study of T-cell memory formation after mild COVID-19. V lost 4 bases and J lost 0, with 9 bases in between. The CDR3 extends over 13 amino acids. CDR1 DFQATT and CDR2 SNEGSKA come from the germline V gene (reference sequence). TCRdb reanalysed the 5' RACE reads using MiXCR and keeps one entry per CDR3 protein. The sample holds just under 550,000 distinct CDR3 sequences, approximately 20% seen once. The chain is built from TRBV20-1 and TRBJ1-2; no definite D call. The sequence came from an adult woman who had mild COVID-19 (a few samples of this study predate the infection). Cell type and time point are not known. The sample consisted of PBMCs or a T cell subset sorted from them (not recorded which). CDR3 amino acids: CSAIQITNYGYTF. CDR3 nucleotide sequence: TGCAGTGCTATACAGATAACTAACTATGGCTACACCTTC.